This is a list of T cell receptor beta chains from one sample in a study of CD8 T cells in Susac syndrome. TCRdb used MiXCR to reprocess the immunoSEQ multiplex PCR reads, holding one entry per CDR3 protein. The sample shows around 190,000 distinct CDR3 sequences, around 94% of them seen only once. The specimen sequenced was CD4+ T cells from PBMCs. These TCRs come from a human donor with Susac syndrome. The CDR3 runs from the conserved cysteine through the conserved F or W. D genes are given only for firm matches. Expanded clones get a size class; other rows say once, few or many, or leave the size out.

CDR3nt,CDR3aa,d_gene,v_gene,abundance,j_gene
TGTGCCAGCAGCGTAGTCTCGGGGTTGAACACTGAAGCTTTCTTT,CASSVVSGLNTEAFF,NA,TRBV9,NA,TRBJ1-1
TGTGCCTGGAGTGAAGGCCTTAGCACAGATACGCAGTATTTT,CAWSEGLSTDTQYF,NA,TRBV30,NA,TRBJ2-3
TGTGCCACTTCGGTACTAGCGGGGGCCGAGCAGTACTTC,CATSVLAGAEQYF,TRBD2,TRBV5-6,NA,TRBJ2-7
TGTGCCAGCAGCTTACTAGCGGGGCCAGCAGATACGCAGTATTTT,CASSLLAGPADTQYF,TRBD2,TRBV7-3,NA,TRBJ2-3
TGTGCCAGCAGTTCCGGACTAGCTTACGAGCAGTACTTC,CASSSGLAYEQYF,TRBD2,TRBV27,NA,TRBJ2-7
TGTGCCAGCAGCCAAGATAAGGGGGCGCGTGAAAAACTGTTTTTT,CASSQDKGAREKLFF,TRBD1,TRBV3-1,NA,TRBJ1-4
TGTGCCACCAGTGATGGGATGAACACTGAAGCTTTCTTT,CATSDGMNTEAFF,NA,TRBV24-1,NA,TRBJ1-1
TGTGCCAGCAGCTTGTCACTCAGGGAGGGGTACACAGATACGCAGTATTTT,CASSLSLREGYTDTQYF,TRBD2,TRBV5-6,NA,TRBJ2-3
TGTGCCAGCTTTGGAAAGGGGGGTTTCTATAATTCACCCCTCCACTTT,CASFGKGGFYNSPLHF,NA,TRBV12-3/TRBV12-4,once,TRBJ1-6
TGCAGCGTTGGCGTCAGGAGGAACACTGAAGCTTTCTTT,CSVGVRRNTEAFF,NA,TRBV29-1,once,TRBJ1-1
TGTGCCAGCAGGACTCTGCGGGGGCTGTCCTACGAGCAGTACTTC,CASRTLRGLSYEQYF,NA,TRBV7-2,NA,TRBJ2-7
TGCGCCAGCAGCTTTGGACAGGTTCAGGACACTGAAGCTTTCTTT,CASSFGQVQDTEAFF,TRBD1,TRBV5-1,NA,TRBJ1-1
TGTGCCAGTAGTATCGCCGGGGCAAATAACAATGAGCAGTTCTTC,CASSIAGANNNEQFF,NA,TRBV19,NA,TRBJ2-1
TGTGCCAGCAGTAGGAGAGGGGGACAAGAGACCCAGTACTTC,CASSRRGGQETQYF,NA,TRBV25-1,NA,TRBJ2-5
TGCAGTGCTAGAGAGAATGGCTACACCTTC,CSARENGYTF,NA,TRBV20-1,NA,TRBJ1-2
TGTGCCAGCAGCCCAACTATCTCTGTCACAGATACGCAGTATTTT,CASSPTISVTDTQYF,NA,TRBV6-5,NA,TRBJ2-3
TGTGCCAGCAGCTTGGAAGGACTAGCGGTTCCAAATGAGCAGTTCTTC,CASSLEGLAVPNEQFF,TRBD2,TRBV5-4,once,TRBJ2-1
TGCGCCAGCAGCTTGCTTCAAACGAACACCGGGGAGCTGTTTTTT,CASSLLQTNTGELFF,NA,TRBV5-1,NA,TRBJ2-2
TGCGCCAGCAGCGTATCGGGACTATCACTGGGAGATACGCAGTATTTT,CASSVSGLSLGDTQYF,TRBD2,TRBV5-1,NA,TRBJ2-3
TGTGCCAGCAGCCACCTGGACAGGGGGCACGGCGGGGAGCTGTTTTTT,CASSHLDRGHGGELFF,TRBD1,TRBV3-1,NA,TRBJ2-2
TGTGCCAGCAGCCATGGTCAGACTAAAGAGACCCAGTACTTC,CASSHGQTKETQYF,NA,TRBV14,NA,TRBJ2-5
TGTGCCAGCAGGTCAGGGAATTCCCCTGAGCAGTTCTTC,CASRSGNSPEQFF,NA,TRBV6-1,NA,TRBJ2-1
TGTGCCAGCAGATGGACTAGCGGGGGGGAGGACAATGAGCAGTTCTTC,CASRWTSGGEDNEQFF,TRBD2,TRBV12-3/TRBV12-4,NA,TRBJ2-1
TGTGCCAGCAGTTTGGGGGGTCCCTATGGCTACACCTTC,CASSLGGPYGYTF,NA,TRBV12-3/TRBV12-4,few,TRBJ1-2
TGTGCCAGCAGCAGAACAGGGAGTAGCAATCAGCCCCAGCATTTT,CASSRTGSSNQPQHF,NA,TRBV7-6,NA,TRBJ1-5
TGTGCCAGCAGTTTCTCCCAAACGGATACGCAGTATTTT,CASSFSQTDTQYF,NA,TRBV12-3/TRBV12-4,NA,TRBJ2-3
TGTGCCAGCAGTTATTATCGATACAATGAGCAGTTCTTC,CASSYYRYNEQFF,NA,TRBV6-6,NA,TRBJ2-1
TGTGCCAGCTCACCGACCGACTATGGCTACACCTTC,CASSPTDYGYTF,NA,TRBV18,NA,TRBJ1-2
TGTGCTAGTGGTTTTGGGGGACTACAAGAGACCCAGTACTTC,CASGFGGLQETQYF,TRBD2,TRBV12-5,NA,TRBJ2-5
TGTGCCAGCAGACAACAGGGCCTCCAAGAGACCCAGTACTTC,CASRQQGLQETQYF,NA,TRBV6-5,NA,TRBJ2-5
TGCAGCGTTGAAGCCAGACAGGGAAACACCATATATTTT,CSVEARQGNTIYF,NA,TRBV29-1,NA,TRBJ1-3
TGTGCCAGCAGCTCCAGAGATGGGGCCAACGTCCTGACTTTC,CASSSRDGANVLTF,NA,TRBV7-2,NA,TRBJ2-6
TGCAGTGCTAGACAGGGGGCCGGAGATACGCAGTATTTT,CSARQGAGDTQYF,TRBD1,TRBV20-1,NA,TRBJ2-3
TGTGCCTGGAGTGTTCAGGCCGATCAGCCCCAGCATTTT,CAWSVQADQPQHF,NA,TRBV30,NA,TRBJ1-5
TGCAGCGTTGAAGAGGATAGAGGGGAAAAACTGTTTTTT,CSVEEDRGEKLFF,NA,TRBV29-1,NA,TRBJ1-4
TGTGCCAGCAGTGAAGGCCGGATTAATTCACCCCTCCACTTT,CASSEGRINSPLHF,NA,TRBV2,NA,TRBJ1-6
TGCAGCGTTGAATGGCAGGGGAACTACAATGAGCAGTTCTTC,CSVEWQGNYNEQFF,NA,TRBV29-1,NA,TRBJ2-1
TGTGCCAGCAGTCGGACTACGCCTACTCGCACAGATACGCAGTATTTT,CASSRTTPTRTDTQYF,NA,TRBV12-3/TRBV12-4,once,TRBJ2-3
TGTGCCAGCAGCTTAGGGGTAGGGGTCTCTGGGGCCAACGTCCTGACTTTC,CASSLGVGVSGANVLTF,NA,TRBV13,NA,TRBJ2-6
TGTGCCAGCAGTTACTCGCCGGACCCGGGGACCTACGAGCAGTACTTC,CASSYSPDPGTYEQYF,NA,TRBV6-5,NA,TRBJ2-7
TGTGCCAGCAGCGTAACGACTAGCACCTACAATGAGCAGTTCTTC,CASSVTTSTYNEQFF,TRBD2,TRBV9,NA,TRBJ2-1
TGTGCCAGCTCACCCGAACAGGGGACGTATGGCTACACCTTC,CASSPEQGTYGYTF,TRBD1,TRBV18,NA,TRBJ1-2
TGTGCCATCAGAGGCACCGGGACTAGCGGTGCCTACGAGCAGTACTTC,CAIRGTGTSGAYEQYF,TRBD2,TRBV10-3,NA,TRBJ2-7
TGTGCCAGTAGTCAATCGGATCTTGGGACCCAGTACTTC,CASSQSDLGTQYF,NA,TRBV19,NA,TRBJ2-5
TGTGCCAGCAGCCAAGACGCAGACTCTTCCGCGGGCAATGAGCAGTTCTTC,CASSQDADSSAGNEQFF,NA,TRBV4-2,NA,TRBJ2-1
TGCAGTGCTAGAGAGGGGGGAGGGGCTCCGCAGTATTTT,CSAREGGGAPQYF,TRBD2,TRBV20-1,NA,TRBJ2-3
TGTGCCAGCAGTTTGCCGGTGGGAGGCGAGCAGTACTTC,CASSLPVGGEQYF,NA,TRBV27,once,TRBJ2-7
TGTGCCAGCAGGGAACTAGCGGGGTCGGACACCGGGGAGCTGTTTTTT,CASRELAGSDTGELFF,TRBD2,TRBV2,NA,TRBJ2-2
TGCAGTGCTACTAGCGGGGGGGCTCGAACCGGGGAGCTGTTTTTT,CSATSGGARTGELFF,TRBD2,TRBV20-1,NA,TRBJ2-2
TGTGCCAGCAGCCTGGGACAGGGTGACTGGGCTTTCTTT,CASSLGQGDWAFF,TRBD1,TRBV5-4,few,TRBJ1-1
TGCAGTGCGACCCGAAGCTCTGGGGCCAACGTCCTGACTTTC,CSATRSSGANVLTF,NA,TRBV20-1,NA,TRBJ2-6
TGTGCCAGCAGCCGGAACCGGGACAGGGATTTCTACGAGCAGTACTTC,CASSRNRDRDFYEQYF,TRBD1,TRBV4-2,NA,TRBJ2-7
TGTGCCATCAGCCTCGACACGGACTATGGCTACACCTTC,CAISLDTDYGYTF,NA,TRBV10-3,NA,TRBJ1-2
TGCAGTGCTAGAGATCCGGGGGGAGGAGATACGCAGTATTTT,CSARDPGGGDTQYF,TRBD2,TRBV20-1,few,TRBJ2-3
TGTGCCAGCAGCTTGGGTTCGGGGGCCGTAACCTACAATGAGCAGTTCTTC,CASSLGSGAVTYNEQFF,NA,TRBV5-6,NA,TRBJ2-1
TGTGCCAGCAAGGGGCCCGCCCCCACCTACGAGCAGTACTTC,CASKGPAPTYEQYF,NA,TRBV28,NA,TRBJ2-7